This TCR beta chain was sequenced for a study of metastatic and nonmetastatic thyroid tumors (TCRdb year 2020). Concerning the study at large: The researchers compared repertoires between peripheral blood samples and tumor or nodule tissue samples from patients with malignant or benign thyroid disease. Overall results and qualifications from the work: TCR beta diversity was reported as significantly higher in malignant tumors than in benign nodules, in both blood and tumor samples.

Via the germline V gene, CDR1 is KGHSH and CDR2 LQKENI. Between the V and J ends, shortened by 3 bases and 5 bases respectively, the junction contains 10 bases. From cysteine to phenylalanine, the CDR3 is 13 amino acids long. The read is trimmed to its CDR3 DNA, 39 bases read in frame from base 1. Before undergoing thyroid surgery, none of the patients had been given any kind of treatment. Using T-cell receptor beta sequencing, the researchers looked back retrospectively at clinical samples from patients, gathered between about 2012 and 2018. Receptor libraries were prepared by PCR. Sequencing took place on an Illumina HiSeq 4000. High-throughput sequencing was used to profile the TCR beta-chain CDR3 region of every patient. The study's processing was this. The researchers built a classifier to tell apart papillary thyroid cancer patients with distant metastasis, based on CDR3 differences among clinicopathological groups. To measure repertoire diversity the researchers used the Shannon index, while the Morisita-Horn index served to gauge how similar the tumor and blood repertoires were. Using fastp at Q25 and MiXCR, TCRdb reprocessed the public reads and kept productive beta chains. The V and J calls, along with clone size, are taken from TCRdb and not from the paper's own processing. This sample holds approximately 20,000 clones; approximately 15% were observed only once. Of the sample, under 20% falls within the top ten clones.

As to this clone: The target of this receptor is not known. No base quality values were provided; no much bigger clone lies one nucleotide off.

Sequences were obtained from blood. The V and J segments used are TRBV18 and TRBJ2-5; the D region possibly corresponds to TRBD2 (6 bases align). The sequence came from a female donor with papillary thyroid cancer or a benign thyroid nodule (not recorded which). Some clones in this sample may be carry-over from other donors' samples. The CDR3 corresponds to CASSPAGGETQYF. In nucleotide form, the sequence is TGTGCCAGCTCACCCGCAGGAGGGGAGACCCAGTACTTC.